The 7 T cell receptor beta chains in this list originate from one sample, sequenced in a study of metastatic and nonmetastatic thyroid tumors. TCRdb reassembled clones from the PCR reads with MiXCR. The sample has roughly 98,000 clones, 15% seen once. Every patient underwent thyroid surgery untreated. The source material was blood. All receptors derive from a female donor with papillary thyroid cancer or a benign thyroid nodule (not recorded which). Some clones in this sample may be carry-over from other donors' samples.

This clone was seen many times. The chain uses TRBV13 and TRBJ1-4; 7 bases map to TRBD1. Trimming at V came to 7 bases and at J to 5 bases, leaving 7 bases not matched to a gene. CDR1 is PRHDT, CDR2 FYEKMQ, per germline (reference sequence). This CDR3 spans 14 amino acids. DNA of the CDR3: TGTGCCAGCACCAAACGGGACAGAAATGAAAAACTGTTTTTT. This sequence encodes CASTKRDRNEKLFF.

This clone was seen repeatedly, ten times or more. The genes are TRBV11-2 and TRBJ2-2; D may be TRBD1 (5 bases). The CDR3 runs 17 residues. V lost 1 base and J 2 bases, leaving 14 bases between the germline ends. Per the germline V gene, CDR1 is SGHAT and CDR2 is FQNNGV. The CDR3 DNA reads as TGTGCCAGCAGCTTAGGGGGCGCTCCCGATAACACCGGGGAGCTGTTTTTT. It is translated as CASSLGGAPDNTGELFF.

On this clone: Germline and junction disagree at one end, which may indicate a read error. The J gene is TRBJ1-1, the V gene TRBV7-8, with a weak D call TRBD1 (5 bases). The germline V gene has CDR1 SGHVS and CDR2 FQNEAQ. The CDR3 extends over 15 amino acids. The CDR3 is CASSLGRLMNTKAFF. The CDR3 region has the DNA TGTGCCAGCAGCTTGGGACGTCTTATGAACACTAAAGCTTTCTTT.

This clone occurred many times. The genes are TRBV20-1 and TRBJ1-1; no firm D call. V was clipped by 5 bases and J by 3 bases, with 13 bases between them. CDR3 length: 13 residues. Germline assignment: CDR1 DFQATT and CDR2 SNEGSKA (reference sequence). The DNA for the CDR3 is TGCAGTGCTTCAGACATGAGTGACACTGAAGCTTTCTTT. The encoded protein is CSASDMSDTEAFF.

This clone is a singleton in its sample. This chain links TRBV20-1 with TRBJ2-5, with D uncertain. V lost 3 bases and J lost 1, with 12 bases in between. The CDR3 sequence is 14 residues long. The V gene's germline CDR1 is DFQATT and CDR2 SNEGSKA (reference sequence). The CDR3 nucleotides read TGCAGTGCTAGGGTAGTTGGCCTCCAAGAGACCCAGTACTTC. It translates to CSARVVGLQETQYF.

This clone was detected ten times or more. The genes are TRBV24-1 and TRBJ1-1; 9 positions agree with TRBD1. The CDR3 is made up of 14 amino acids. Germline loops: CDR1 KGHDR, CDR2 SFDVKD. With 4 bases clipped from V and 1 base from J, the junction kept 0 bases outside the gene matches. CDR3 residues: CATSETGGNTEAFF. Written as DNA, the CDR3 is TGTGCCACCAGTGAGACAGGGGGGAACACTGAAGCTTTCTTT.

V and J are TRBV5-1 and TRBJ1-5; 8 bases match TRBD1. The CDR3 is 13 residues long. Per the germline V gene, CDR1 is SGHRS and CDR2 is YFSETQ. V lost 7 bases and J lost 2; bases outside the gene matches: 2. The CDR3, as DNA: TGCGCCAGCGAGGGACAGGGCAATCAGCCCCAGCATTTT. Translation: CASEGQGNQPQHF.